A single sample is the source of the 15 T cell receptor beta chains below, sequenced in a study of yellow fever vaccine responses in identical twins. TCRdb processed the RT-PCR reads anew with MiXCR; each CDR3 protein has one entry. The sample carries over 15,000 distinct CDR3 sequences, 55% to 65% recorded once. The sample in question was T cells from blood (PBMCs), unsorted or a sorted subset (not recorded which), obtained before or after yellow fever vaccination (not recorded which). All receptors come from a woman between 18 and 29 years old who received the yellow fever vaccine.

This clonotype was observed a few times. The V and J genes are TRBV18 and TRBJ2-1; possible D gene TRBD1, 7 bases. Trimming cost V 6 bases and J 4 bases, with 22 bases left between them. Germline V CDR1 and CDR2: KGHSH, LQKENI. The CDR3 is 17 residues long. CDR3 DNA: TGTGCCAGCTCCTACAAGGAGGGGACAGCGTTTTACAATGAGCAGTTCTTC. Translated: CASSYKEGTAFYNEQFF.

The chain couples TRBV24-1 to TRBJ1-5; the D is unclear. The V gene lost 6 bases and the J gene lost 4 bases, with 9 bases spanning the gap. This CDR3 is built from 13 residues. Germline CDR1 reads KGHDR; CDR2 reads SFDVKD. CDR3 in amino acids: CATSWAANQPQHF. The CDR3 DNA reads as TGTGCCACCAGTTGGGCAGCAAATCAGCCCCAGCATTTT.

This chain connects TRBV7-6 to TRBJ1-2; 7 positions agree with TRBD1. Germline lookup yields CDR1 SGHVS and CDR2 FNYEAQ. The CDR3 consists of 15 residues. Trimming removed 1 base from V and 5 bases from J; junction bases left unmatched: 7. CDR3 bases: TGTGCCAGCAGCTTAGGGACAGGACCTCTTTATGGCTACACCTTC. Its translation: CASSLGTGPLYGYTF.

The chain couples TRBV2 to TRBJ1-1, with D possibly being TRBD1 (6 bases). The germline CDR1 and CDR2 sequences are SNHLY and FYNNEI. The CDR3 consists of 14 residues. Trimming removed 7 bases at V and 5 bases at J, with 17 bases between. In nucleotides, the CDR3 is TGTGCCAGCATTTACAGGGCCCGACAAACTGAAGCTTTCTTT. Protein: CASIYRARQTEAFF. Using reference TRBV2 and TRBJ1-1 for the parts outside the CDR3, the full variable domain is EPEVTQTPSHQVTQMGQEVILRCVPISNHLYFYWYRQILGQKVEFLVSFYNNEISEKSEIFDDQFSVERPDGSNFTLKIRSTKLEDSAMYFCASIYRARQTEAFFGQGTRLTVV.

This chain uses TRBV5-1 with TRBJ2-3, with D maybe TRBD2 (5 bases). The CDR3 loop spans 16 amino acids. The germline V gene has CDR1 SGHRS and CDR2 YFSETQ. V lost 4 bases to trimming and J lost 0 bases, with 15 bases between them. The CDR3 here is CASSRRGPESTDTQYF. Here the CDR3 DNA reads TGCGCCAGCAGCAGGCGAGGGCCAGAGAGCACAGATACGCAGTATTTT.

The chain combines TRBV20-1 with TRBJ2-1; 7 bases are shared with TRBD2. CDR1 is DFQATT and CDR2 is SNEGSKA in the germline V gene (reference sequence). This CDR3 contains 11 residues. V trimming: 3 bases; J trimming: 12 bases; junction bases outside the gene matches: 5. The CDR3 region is CSASAGVRQFF. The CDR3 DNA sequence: TGCAGTGCTAGTGCGGGGGTAAGGCAGTTCTTC.

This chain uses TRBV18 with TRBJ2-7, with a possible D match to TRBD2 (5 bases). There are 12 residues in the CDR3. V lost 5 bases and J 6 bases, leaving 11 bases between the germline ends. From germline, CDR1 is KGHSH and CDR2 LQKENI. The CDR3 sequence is CASSSGMGEQYF. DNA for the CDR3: TGTGCCAGCTCATCGGGGATGGGCGAGCAGTACTTC.

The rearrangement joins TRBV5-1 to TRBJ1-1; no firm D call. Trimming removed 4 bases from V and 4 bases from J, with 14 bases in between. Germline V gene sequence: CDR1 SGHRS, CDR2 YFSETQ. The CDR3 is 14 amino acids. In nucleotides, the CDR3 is TGCGCCAGCAGCCAAGACGGTGTGGTCACTGAAGCTTTCTTT. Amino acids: CASSQDGVVTEAFF. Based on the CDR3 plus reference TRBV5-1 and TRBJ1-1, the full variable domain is KAGVTQTPRYLIKTRGQQVTLSCSPISGHRSVSWYQQTPGQGLQFLFEYFSETQRNKGNFPGRFSGRQFSNSRSEMNVSTLELGDSALYLCASSQDGVVTEAFFGQGTRLTVV.

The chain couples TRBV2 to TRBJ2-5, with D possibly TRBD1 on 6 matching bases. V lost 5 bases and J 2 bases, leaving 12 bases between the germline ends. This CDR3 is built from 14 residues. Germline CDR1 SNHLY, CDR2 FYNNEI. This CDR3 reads CASSRLGTQETQYF. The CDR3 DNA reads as TGTGCCAGCAGTCGCCTCGGGACACAAGAGACCCAGTACTTC.

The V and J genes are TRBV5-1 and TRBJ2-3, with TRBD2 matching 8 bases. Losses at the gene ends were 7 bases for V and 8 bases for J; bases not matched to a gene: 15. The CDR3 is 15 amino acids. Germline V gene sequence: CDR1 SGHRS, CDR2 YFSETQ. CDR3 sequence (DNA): TGCGCCAGCTCACCGGGACTAGTGCCCGCAGCTACGCAGTATTTT. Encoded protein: CASSPGLVPAATQYF.

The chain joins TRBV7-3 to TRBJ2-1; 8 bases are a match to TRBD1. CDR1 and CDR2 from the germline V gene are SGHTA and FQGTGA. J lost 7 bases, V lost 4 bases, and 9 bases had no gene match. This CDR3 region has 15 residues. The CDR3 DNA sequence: TGTGCCAGCAGCTCAGGGGGCGCAGGTGGGAATGAGCAGTTCTTC. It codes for CASSSGGAGGNEQFF.

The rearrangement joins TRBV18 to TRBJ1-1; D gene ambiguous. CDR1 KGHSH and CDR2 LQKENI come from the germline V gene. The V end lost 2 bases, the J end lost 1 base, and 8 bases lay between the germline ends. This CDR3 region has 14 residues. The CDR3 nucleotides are TGTGCCAGCTCACCATGGACCTCGAACACTGAAGCTTTCTTT. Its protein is CASSPWTSNTEAFF.

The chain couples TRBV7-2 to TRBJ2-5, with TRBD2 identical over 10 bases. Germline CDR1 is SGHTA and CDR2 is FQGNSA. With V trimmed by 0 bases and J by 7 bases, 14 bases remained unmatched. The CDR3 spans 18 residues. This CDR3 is CASSLAGGSGGPRGTQYF. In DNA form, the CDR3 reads TGTGCCAGCAGCTTAGCGGGGGGTAGCGGGGGGCCCAGGGGGACCCAGTACTTC.

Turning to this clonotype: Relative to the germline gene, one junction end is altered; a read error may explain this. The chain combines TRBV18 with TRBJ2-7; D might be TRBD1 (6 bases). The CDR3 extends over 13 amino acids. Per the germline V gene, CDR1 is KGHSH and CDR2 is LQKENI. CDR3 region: CATSPDSHYEQYF. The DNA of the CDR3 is TGTGCCACCTCACCGGACAGTCACTACGAGCAGTACTTC.

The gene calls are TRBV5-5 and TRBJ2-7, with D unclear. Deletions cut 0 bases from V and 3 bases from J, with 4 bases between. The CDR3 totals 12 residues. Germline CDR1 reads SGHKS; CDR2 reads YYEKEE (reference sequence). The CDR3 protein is CASSLDFYEQYF. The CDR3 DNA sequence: TGTGCCAGCAGCTTGGACTTCTACGAGCAGTACTTC.